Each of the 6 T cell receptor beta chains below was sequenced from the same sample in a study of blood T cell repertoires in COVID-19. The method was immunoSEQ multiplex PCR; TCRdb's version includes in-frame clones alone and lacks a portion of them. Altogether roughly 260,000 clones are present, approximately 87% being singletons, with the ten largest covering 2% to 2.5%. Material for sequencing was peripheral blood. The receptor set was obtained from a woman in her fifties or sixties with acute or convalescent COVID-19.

The CDR3 region is CASSPTGTSGRAGEQFF. The CDR3 DNA follows: TGTGCCAGTAGTCCCACCGGGACTAGCGGGAGGGCCGGTGAGCAGTTCTTC. The chain is built from TRBV19 and TRBJ2-1; 16 positions match TRBD2. Germline CDR1 LNHDA, CDR2 SQIVND (reference sequence). V lost 5 bases to trimming and J lost 9 bases; unmatched junction nucleotides: 10. There are 17 residues in the CDR3.

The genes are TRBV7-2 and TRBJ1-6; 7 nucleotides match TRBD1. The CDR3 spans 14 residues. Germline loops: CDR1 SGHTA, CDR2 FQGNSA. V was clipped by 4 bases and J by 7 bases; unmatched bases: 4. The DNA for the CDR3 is TGTGCCAGCAGCTGGGACAGCACCAATTCACCCCTCCACTTT. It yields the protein CASSWDSTNSPLHF.

The CDR3 here is CASSQDPGVRGGYTF. CDR3 bases: TGTGCCAGCAGCCAAGATCCCGGAGTCCGGGGGGGCTACACCTTC. This chain links TRBV4-2 with TRBJ1-2, with a possible D match to TRBD1 (5 bases). Germline assignment: CDR1 LGHNA and CDR2 YNFKEQ. The CDR3 is 15 amino acids. V was cut by 0 bases and J by 8 bases, with 16 bases left in between.

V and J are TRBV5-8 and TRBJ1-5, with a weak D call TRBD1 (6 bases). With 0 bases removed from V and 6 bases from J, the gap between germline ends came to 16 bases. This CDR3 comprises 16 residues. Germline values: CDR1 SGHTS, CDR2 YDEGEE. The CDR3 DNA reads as TGTGCCAGCAGCTTGGGGGCAGCGGGGGGCACTCAGCCCCAGCATTTT. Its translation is CASSLGAAGGTQPQHF.

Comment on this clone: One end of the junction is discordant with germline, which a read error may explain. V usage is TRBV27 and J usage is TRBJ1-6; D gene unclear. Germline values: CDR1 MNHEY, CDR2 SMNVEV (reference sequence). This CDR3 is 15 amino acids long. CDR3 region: CASSLGAAYNSPLHF. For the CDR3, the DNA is TGTGCCAGCAGTTTAGGAGCGGCCTACAATTCACCCCTCCACTTT.

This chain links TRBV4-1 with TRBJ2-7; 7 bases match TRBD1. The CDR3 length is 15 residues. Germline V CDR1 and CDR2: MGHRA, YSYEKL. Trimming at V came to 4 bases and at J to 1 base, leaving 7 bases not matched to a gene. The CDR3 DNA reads TGCGCCAGCAGCCCTTGGACAGGAGCTTCCTACGAGCAGTACTTC. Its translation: CASSPWTGASYEQYF.